One and the same sample provided the 3 T cell receptor beta chains below, sequenced in a study of cytomegalovirus exposure and HLA in healthy donors. The PCR had 60 Vbeta and 13 Jbeta primers. The method was immunoSEQ multiplex PCR; TCRdb's version includes in-frame clones alone and lacks a portion of them. Here the sample spans more than 150,000 clones, 70% to 80% being singletons. Sequencing was performed on PBMCs. These receptors were collected from a young man in good health and CMV-seronegative.

The chain combines TRBV5-1 with TRBJ1-1; tentative D call: TRBD1 (6 bases). Germline V CDR1 and CDR2: SGHRS, YFSETQ. V shed 0 bases and J shed 7 bases, with 16 bases lying between them. This CDR3 is built from 15 residues. This CDR3 is CASSLDAGAQVEAFF. The DNA of the CDR3 is TGCGCCAGCAGCTTGGATGCAGGGGCCCAAGTTGAAGCTTTCTTT.

V gene TRBV28 combines with J gene TRBJ2-7; 10 positions agree with TRBD1. Germline V lookup: CDR1 MDHEN, CDR2 SYDVKM. The CDR3 length is 14 residues. J was trimmed by 3 bases and V by 5 bases; bases with no gene match: 4. CDR3 protein: CASSRTGGSYEQYF. CDR3 nucleotides: TGTGCCAGCAGTCGGACAGGGGGAAGCTACGAGCAGTACTTC.

CDR3 nucleotide sequence: TGTGCCAGCAGCCCGACGAACGCGGGGGGTCCTGAAGCTTTCTTT. It translates to CASSPTNAGGPEAFF. The chain has TRBV16 and TRBJ1-1, with D maybe TRBD1 (5 bases). The germline gives CDR1 KGHSY, CDR2 FQNENV. V was pared by 4 bases and J by 6 bases, with 18 bases between. The CDR3 totals 15 residues.